The 28 T cell receptor beta chains in this list originate from one sample, sequenced in a study of T cell changes during pregnancy in multiple sclerosis (dated by TCRdb to about 2019). The receptor library was made with the immunoSEQ multiplex PCR assay. This immuneACCESS table, as held by TCRdb, lists in-frame sequences with V and J called but not all clones. Of the missing ones, under half trace to an unresolved V gene in checked studies; the others have no known cause. This sample lists some 94,000 clones; 92% were detected once. The leading ten clones occupy 1.5% of the sample. The source was peripheral blood, collected in the first trimester of pregnancy. These receptors originate from a female donor with multiple sclerosis, enrolled in a pregnancy study.

This CDR3 is CAIVSRTAEAFF. CDR3 in DNA: TGTGCCATCGTGTCGCGGACAGCCGAAGCTTTCTTT. The J gene is TRBJ1-1, the V gene TRBV6-1, with a weak D call TRBD1 (6 bases). The CDR3 is 12 residues long. Germline values: CDR1 MNHNS, CDR2 SASEGT. Trimming stripped 10 bases from V and 8 bases from J, with 17 bases between.

The V gene is TRBV27, the J gene TRBJ2-7, with D maybe TRBD2 (6 bases). The length of the CDR3 is 15 residues. Per the germline V gene, CDR1 is MNHEY and CDR2 is SMNVEV (reference sequence). Between the trimmed V and J ends, which lost 1 base and 1 base, there was a span of 11 bases. The CDR3 nucleotides read TGTGCCAGCAGTTTATATAGCGGTGCTTCCTACGAGCAGTACTTC. Translated: CASSLYSGASYEQYF.

V gene TRBV5-4 combines with J gene TRBJ2-1, with 8 bases fitting TRBD2. V shed 4 bases and J 1 base; nucleotides not matched to a gene: 7. In germline, CDR1 is SGHNT, CDR2 YYREEE (reference sequence). The CDR3 extends over 16 amino acids. The CDR3 loop is CASSLIREGSYNEQFF. The CDR3 region has the DNA TGTGCCAGCAGCCTCATTCGGGAGGGTTCCTACAATGAGCAGTTCTTC.

J is TRBJ2-7 and V is TRBV4-1; D possibly corresponds to TRBD2 (6 bases). Germline CDR1 MGHRA, CDR2 YSYEKL. The CDR3 length is 16 residues. With 0 bases removed from V and 1 base from J, the gap between germline ends came to 13 bases. CDR3 residues: CASSQDAGMMSYEQYF. The CDR3 DNA reads TGCGCCAGCAGCCAAGATGCGGGGATGATGTCCTACGAGCAGTACTTC.

The chain couples TRBV6-1 to TRBJ1-4; D is perhaps TRBD1 (5 bases). The CDR3 is made up of 16 amino acids. CDR1 MNHNS and CDR2 SASEGT come from the germline V gene. Between the trimmed V and J ends, which lost 3 bases and 0 bases, there was a span of 11 bases. For the CDR3, the DNA is TGTGCCAGCAGTGACCGGGGGAGAGCAACTAATGAAAAACTGTTTTTT. Translating it yields CASSDRGRATNEKLFF.

The V gene is TRBV20-1, the J gene TRBJ2-5; D is unclear. This CDR3 is built from 11 residues. The germline V gene encodes CDR1 DFQATT and CDR2 SNEGSKA (reference sequence). The V end lost 1 base, the J end lost 2 bases, and 2 bases lay between the germline ends. The CDR3 here is CSARAQETQYF. DNA for the CDR3: TGCAGTGCTAGAGCACAAGAGACCCAGTACTTC.

The CDR3 is CASNGLAGGFGEQFF. DNA of the CDR3: TGTGCCAGCAACGGACTAGCGGGAGGTTTTGGTGAGCAGTTCTTC. V and J are TRBV27 and TRBJ2-1, with TRBD2 matching over 14 bases. This CDR3 has 15 amino acids. V lost 7 bases and J lost 9; bases outside the gene matches: 8. The germline gives CDR1 MNHEY, CDR2 SMNVEV (reference sequence).

This clone was detected only once. The chain combines TRBV6-1 with TRBJ1-1; 7 bases match TRBD1. J lost 3 bases, V lost 6 bases, and 7 bases had no gene match. This CDR3 region has 14 residues. Germline CDR1 reads MNHNS; CDR2 reads SASEGT. The CDR3 loop is CASSEMTGYTEAFF. DNA of the CDR3: TGTGCCAGCAGCGAGATGACAGGGTACACTGAAGCTTTCTTT.

V and J are TRBV15 and TRBJ1-2; no reliable D call. The ends were cut back, 0 bases at V and 7 bases at J, with 18 bases in the middle. The CDR3 length is 16 residues. Germline V lookup: CDR1 LNHNV, CDR2 YYDKDF (reference sequence). The CDR3 DNA sequence: TGTGCCACCAGCAGAGATGCAACTATTAAACCCGGTGGCTACACCTTC. It translates to CATSRDATIKPGGYTF. Looking up the rest from reference TRBV15 and TRBJ1-2 gives the full variable domain: DAMVIQNPRYQVTQFGKPVTLSCSQTLNHNVMYWYQQKSSQAPKLLFHYYDKDFNNEADTPDNFQSRRPNTSFCFLDIRSPGLGDTAMYLCATSRDATIKPGGYTFGSGTRLTVV.

This rearrangement joins TRBV7-6 to TRBJ2-5; D is perhaps TRBD1 (5 bases). Germline V gives CDR1 SGHVS, CDR2 FNYEAQ. This CDR3 is built from 14 residues. Trimming removed 4 bases from V and 2 bases from J, with 11 bases in between. CDR3 sequence reads: CASSYTGPQETQYF. CDR3 nucleotides: TGTGCCAGCAGCTACACAGGCCCTCAAGAGACCCAGTACTTC.

This chain connects TRBV7-9 to TRBJ2-1, with 10 positions matching TRBD2. CDR1 is SEHNR, CDR2 FQNEAQ, per germline (reference sequence). J gave up 0 bases and V 5 bases, and 10 bases lay outside the gene matches. This CDR3 has 18 amino acids. CDR3 protein: CASSPRAGGLFSYNEQFF. DNA for the CDR3: TGTGCCAGCAGCCCTCGAGCGGGAGGGCTTTTCTCCTACAATGAGCAGTTCTTC.

This clone was seen once. V usage is TRBV29-1 and J usage is TRBJ2-7; possible D gene TRBD2, 7 bases. The V end lost 3 bases, the J end lost 3 bases, and 15 bases lay between the germline ends. Germline assignment: CDR1 SQVTM and CDR2 ANQGSEA. This CDR3 has 14 residues. The DNA of the CDR3 is TGCAGCGTTGAGGGCACAGGGAGGGACTACGAGCAGTACTTC. This encodes CSVEGTGRDYEQYF.

Here the CDR3 reads CASKKDSGVKAEQYF. In DNA form, the CDR3 reads TGTGCCAGCAAAAAGGACAGCGGGGTTAAAGCCGAGCAGTACTTC. The J gene is TRBJ2-7, the V gene TRBV28; D possibly corresponds to TRBD2 (7 bases). Germline V gives CDR1 MDHEN, CDR2 SYDVKM. V dropped 7 bases and J dropped 6 bases, with 22 bases sitting between them. The CDR3 spans 15 residues.

The chain recombines TRBV2 with TRBJ2-5, with TRBD1 identical over 8 bases. After removal of 5 bases from V and 6 bases from J, the junction contained 5 bases not matched to a gene. This CDR3 region has 13 residues. From germline, CDR1 is SNHLY and CDR2 FYNNEI. CDR3 in amino acids: CASSPGGGKTQYF. The CDR3 nucleotides are TGTGCCAGCAGTCCAGGGGGCGGGAAGACCCAGTACTTC.

V gene TRBV7-8 combines with J gene TRBJ1-3; 7 nucleotides line up with TRBD1. Looked up from germline, CDR1 is SGHVS and CDR2 is FQNEAQ. With 1 base clipped from V and 0 bases from J, the junction kept 9 bases outside the gene matches. The CDR3 covers 18 residues. The CDR3 sequence is CASSLGGGSPSSGNTIYF. The CDR3 bases are TGTGCCAGCAGCTTAGGAGGGGGCAGCCCTAGCTCTGGAAACACCATATATTTT.

The V and J genes are TRBV2 and TRBJ2-7; the D gene is possibly TRBD2 (5 bases). This CDR3 comprises 14 residues. Germline CDR1 is SNHLY and CDR2 is FYNNEI. V was shortened by 2 bases and J by 2 bases, with 10 bases between the two germline ends. CDR3 bases: TGTGCCAGCAGTGAAACTAGACGGGCCTACGAGCAGTACTTC. Translation: CASSETRRAYEQYF.

This rearrangement joins TRBV6-5 to TRBJ1-1; 7 bases agree with TRBD1. Germline CDR1 is MNHEY and CDR2 is SVGAGI. V lost 10 bases and J lost 0; bases outside the gene matches: 11. This CDR3 is built from 15 residues. CDR3: CATGTARTLNTEAFF. CDR3 in DNA: TGTGCCACCGGGACAGCACGCACCCTGAACACTGAAGCTTTCTTT.

The chain combines TRBV18 with TRBJ2-3, with TRBD2 identical over 7 bases. CDR1 is KGHSH, CDR2 LQKENI, per germline. J was trimmed by 2 bases and V by 2 bases; bases with no gene match: 1. This CDR3 comprises 14 residues. CDR3 DNA sequence: TGTGCCAGCTCACCAAGCGGGAACACAGATACGCAGTATTTT. Amino acids: CASSPSGNTDTQYF.

V is TRBV19 and J is TRBJ2-3; tentatively, D is TRBD2 (6 bases). Trimming cost V 4 bases and J 4 bases, with 12 bases left between them. CDR1 is LNHDA, CDR2 SQIVND, per germline (reference sequence). The CDR3 consists of 14 residues. Here the CDR3 DNA reads TGTGCCAGTAGTACACGGACGGGGGCAGATACGCAGTATTTT. Amino acid sequence: CASSTRTGADTQYF. Drawing the rest from reference TRBV19 and TRBJ2-3, the complete variable domain is DGGITQSPKYLFRKEGQNVTLSCEQNLNHDAMYWYRQDPGQGLRLIYYSQIVNDFQKGDIAEGYSVSREKKESFPLTVTSAQKNPTAFYLCASSTRTGADTQYFGPGTRLTVL.

Only a few counts were recorded for this clone. The chain links TRBV25-1 to TRBJ1-1; D is ambiguous. Trimming took 4 bases from V and 8 from J, leaving 8 bases between them. The CDR3 runs to 11 residues. Germline CDR1 and CDR2: MGHDK and SYGVNS. For the CDR3, the DNA is TGTGCCAGCAGTGTTACATCAGAAGCTTTCTTT. Amino acid sequence: CASSVTSEAFF.

The genes are TRBV7-2 and TRBJ1-3, with unresolved D. V lost 5 bases and J lost 0, with 8 bases in between. CDR1 is SGHTA, CDR2 FQGNSA, per germline. The CDR3 has 14 residues. CDR3 DNA: TGTGCCAGCAGCCGCGGGCCCTCTGGAAACACCATATATTTT. Translated: CASSRGPSGNTIYF.

The chain joins TRBV9 to TRBJ2-3; D perhaps matches TRBD1 (5 bases). Germline V lookup: CDR1 SGDLS, CDR2 YYNGEE. The V end lost 3 bases, the J end lost 1 base, and 12 bases lay between the germline ends. This CDR3 has 15 amino acids. The CDR3 DNA follows: TGTGCCAGCAGCGCGCAGGGTATTGGCACAGATACGCAGTATTTT. Translation gives CASSAQGIGTDTQYF.

The chain combines TRBV27 with TRBJ2-7, with D possibly being TRBD2 (6 bases). The ends were cut back, 2 bases at V and 1 base at J, with 9 bases in the middle. Germline V gene data show CDR1 as MNHEY and CDR2 as SMNVEV (reference sequence). The CDR3 is 14 amino acids. The CDR3 DNA is TGTGCCAGCAGTTTAGGGGGGACTTCCTACGAGCAGTACTTC. It codes for CASSLGGTSYEQYF.

The chain employs TRBV4-2 and TRBJ2-3, with 9 bases identical to TRBD2. This CDR3 spans 17 amino acids. Germline V gene lookup returns CDR1 LGHNA and CDR2 YNFKEQ. The V and J ends lost 0 bases and 2 bases, in that order; junction bases with no gene match: 6. CDR3 nucleotides: TGTGCCAGCAGCCAAGATGCTAGCGGGACGAACACAGATACGCAGTATTTT. Its protein product is CASSQDASGTNTDTQYF.

CDR3 amino acids: CASSSSGSSYNEQFF. DNA for the CDR3: TGTGCCAGCAGTTCTAGCGGGAGTTCCTACAATGAGCAGTTCTTC. The chain employs TRBV27 and TRBJ2-1; 10 bases fit TRBD2. The length of the CDR3 is 15 residues. CDR1 and CDR2 (germline): MNHEY, SMNVEV (reference sequence). V lost 4 bases to trimming and J lost 1 base; unmatched junction nucleotides: 1.

The chain uses TRBV6-6 and TRBJ2-7, with 13 bases identical to TRBD2. J was trimmed by 6 bases and V by 10 bases; bases with no gene match: 6. The CDR3 runs to 13 residues. CDR1 and CDR2 (germline): MNHNY, SVGAGI (reference sequence). This CDR3 reads CATTGLAGSEQYF. The CDR3 coding sequence is TGTGCCACCACGGGACTAGCGGGATCCGAGCAGTACTTC.

In this sample, this clone turned up a few times. The chain combines TRBV7-2 with TRBJ1-5; D ambiguous. Trimming shortened V by 1 base and J by 4 bases, and 5 bases separated the two germline ends. The CDR3 is 13 residues long. Per germline, CDR1 SGHTA and CDR2 FQGNSA. CDR3 nucleotides: TGTGCCAGCAGCTTAGTTCAAAATCAGCCCCAGCATTTT. This codes for CASSLVQNQPQHF.

The genes are TRBV10-3 and TRBJ2-7; tentatively, D is TRBD2 (6 bases). V shed 6 bases and J shed 0 bases, with 12 bases lying between them. The germline gives CDR1 ENHRY, CDR2 SYGVKD. The CDR3 is 14 amino acids. CDR3 sequence: CAISLTGLSYEQYF. DNA of the CDR3: TGTGCCATCAGCCTCACGGGACTCTCCTACGAGCAGTACTTC.